Listed below are T cell receptor beta chains from one sample, sequenced in a study of control samples from healthy donors and cancer patients. TCRdb keeps only in-frame clones here, not all; method: immunoSEQ multiplex PCR. The profile covers about 250,000 clones, with roughly four fifths appearing a single time and 13% taken by the ten largest. Sequencing was carried out using PBMCs. The receptors come from a woman aged 60-75 years with lung cancer. CDR3s include the opening cysteine and the closing phenylalanine or tryptophan. The D gene is left open where the match is weak. Expanded clones get a size class; other rows say once, few or many, or leave the size out.

J gene | V gene | D gene | clone size | CDR3 protein | CDR3 DNA
TRBJ2-1 | TRBV4-1 | TRBD1 | . | CASTRTGGSYNEQFF | TGCGCCAGCACCCGGACAGGGGGCTCCTACAATGAGCAGTTCTTC
TRBJ1-1 | TRBV18 | . | . | CASSRGLTEAFF | TGTGCCAGCTCACGCGGTTTGACTGAAGCTTTCTTT
TRBJ2-1 | TRBV18 | TRBD2 | . | CASSPGGGAQNEQFF | TGTGCCAGCTCACCAGGCGGGGGGGCCCAAAATGAGCAGTTCTTC
TRBJ1-1 | TRBV6-6 | . | . | CASSLLNTEAFF | TGTGCCAGCAGTTTATTGAACACTGAAGCTTTCTTT
TRBJ2-1 | TRBV19 | TRBD2 | . | CASSIAGEGEQFF | TGTGCCAGTAGTATAGCGGGGGAGGGGGAGCAGTTCTTC
TRBJ2-3 | TRBV4-1 | . | . | CASSHRRSGGTDTQYF | TGCGCCAGCAGCCACAGACGGTCAGGCGGCACAGATACGCAGTATTTT
TRBJ2-2 | TRBV2 | TRBD1 | . | CASNWDSYTGELFF | TGTGCCAGCAATTGGGACAGTTACACCGGGGAGCTGTTTTTT
TRBJ1-5 | TRBV28 | TRBD1 | . | CASSPPGTGRGQPQHF | TGTGCCAGCAGTCCACCCGGGACAGGGAGGGGTCAGCCCCAGCATTTT
TRBJ1-3 | TRBV5-4 | TRBD1 | . | CASSSKTGLSGNTIYF | TGTGCCAGCAGCTCCAAGACAGGGCTCTCTGGAAACACCATATATTTT
TRBJ1-2 | TRBV7-9 | . | . | CASSWIRDGYTF | TGTGCCAGCAGCTGGATCCGAGATGGCTACACCTTC
TRBJ1-5 | TRBV27 | . | . | CASSLEYSNQPQHF | TGTGCCAGCAGTTTAGAGTATAGCAATCAGCCCCAGCATTTT
TRBJ2-2 | TRBV15 | . | . | CATGGRSYTGELFF | TGTGCCACGGGCGGGCGCAGCTACACCGGGGAGCTGTTTTTT
TRBJ1-4 | TRBV7-6 | . | . | CASSTLYEKLFF | TGTGCCAGCAGCACCCTATATGAAAAACTGTTTTTT
TRBJ1-6 | TRBV5-4 | TRBD1 | . | CASSPGQGASSPLHF | TGTGCCAGCAGCCCGGGACAGGGGGCTTCGTCACCCCTCCACTTT
TRBJ2-3 | TRBV9 | . | . | CASSVEQGRTDTQYF | TGTGCCAGCAGCGTAGAACAGGGAAGAACAGATACGCAGTATTTT
TRBJ2-1 | TRBV27 | . | . | CASSFLGSGPNEQFF | TGTGCCAGCAGTTTCCTCGGGAGTGGACCCAATGAGCAGTTCTTC
TRBJ1-3 | TRBV6-5 | . | . | CASTGTIGNIIYF | TGTGCCAGCACCGGGACAATAGGAAACATCATATATTTT
TRBJ2-1 | TRBV14 | TRBD1 | once | CASSPTGGSSYNEQFF | TGTGCCAGCAGCCCGACAGGGGGAAGCTCCTACAATGAGCAGTTCTTC
TRBJ2-1 | TRBV6-2/TRBV6-3 | . | . | CASSYGSPAEQFF | TGTGCCAGCAGTTACGGCTCGCCGGCTGAGCAGTTCTTC
TRBJ2-5 | TRBV7-9 | TRBD2 | . | CASSLAGGLETQYF | TGTGCCAGCAGCTTAGCGGGAGGGTTGGAGACCCAGTACTTC
TRBJ2-7 | TRBV5-5 | . | . | CASSLAFYEQYF | TGTGCCAGCAGCTTGGCCTTCTACGAGCAGTACTTC
TRBJ2-7 | TRBV6-5 | TRBD2 | . | CASSYGRTSGDEQYF | TGTGCCAGCAGCTACGGACGGACTAGCGGCGACGAGCAGTACTTC
TRBJ1-4 | TRBV3-1/TRBV3-2 | . | . | CASSPNGFADEKLFF | TGTGCCAGCAGCCCCAACGGGTTTGCGGATGAAAAACTGTTTTTT
TRBJ2-4 | TRBV5-6 | . | . | CASSLRAGQNIQYF | TGTGCCAGCAGCTTGCGGGCAGGTCAAAACATTCAGTACTTC
TRBJ2-2 | TRBV7-9 | . | . | CASSLAGRSGELFF | TGTGCCAGCAGCTTAGCCGGCCGCTCCGGGGAGCTGTTTTTT
TRBJ2-3 | TRBV7-9 | . | . | CASSSRGSTDTQYF | TGTGCCAGCAGCTCGAGGGGCTCCACAGATACGCAGTATTTT
TRBJ2-1 | TRBV28 | . | . | CASSLSGPPPYNEQFF | TGTGCCAGCAGTTTGAGCGGACCGCCCCCTTACAATGAGCAGTTCTTC
TRBJ2-2 | TRBV11-2 | TRBD2 | . | CASSLLAGANTGELFF | TGTGCCAGCAGCTTGCTAGCGGGAGCGAACACCGGGGAGCTGTTTTTT
TRBJ2-5 | TRBV6-5 | . | . | CASRRGSQETQYF | TGTGCCAGCAGGAGGGGGTCTCAAGAGACCCAGTACTTC
TRBJ2-3 | TRBV14 | . | . | CASSQVGTSSADTQYF | TGTGCCAGCAGCCAAGTGGGGACCTCCTCTGCAGATACGCAGTATTTT
TRBJ2-7 | TRBV6-5 | . | few | CASTLGLHEQYF | TGTGCCAGTACCCTCGGGCTACACGAGCAGTACTTC
TRBJ2-7 | TRBV5-5 | TRBD2 | once | CASSPRGGRATYEQYF | TGTGCCAGCAGCCCCAGGGGCGGGAGGGCTACCTACGAGCAGTACTTC
TRBJ2-2 | TRBV4-2 | . | . | CASSQVPASAGELFF | TGTGCCAGCAGCCAAGTTCCAGCTTCGGCCGGGGAGCTGTTTTTT
TRBJ2-7 | TRBV25-1 | TRBD1 | . | CASSADRGPSEQYF | TGTGCCAGCAGTGCGGACAGGGGGCCGTCCGAGCAGTACTTC
TRBJ1-5 | TRBV2 | TRBD1 | . | CASNGQGGYQPQHF | TGTGCCAGCAACGGACAGGGGGGATATCAGCCCCAGCATTTT
TRBJ2-1 | TRBV11-2 | TRBD1 | . | CASSPGGQGSYNEQFF | TGTGCCAGCAGCCCGGGGGGACAGGGGTCCTACAATGAGCAGTTCTTC
TRBJ2-7 | TRBV18 | TRBD1 | few | CASSPPNTGGARYEQYF | TGTGCCAGCTCACCACCTAATACAGGGGGCGCTAGGTACGAGCAGTACTTC
TRBJ2-7 | TRBV2 | . | . | CASSYIYEQYF | TGTGCCAGCAGTTACATCTACGAGCAGTACTTC
TRBJ2-7 | TRBV29-1 | TRBD2 | . | CSVELAGYEQYF | TGCAGCGTTGAATTAGCGGGGTACGAGCAGTACTTC
TRBJ1-1 | TRBV6-5 | . | . | CASSLEGGVTEAFF | TGTGCCAGCAGCCTCGAGGGTGGGGTCACTGAAGCTTTCTTT
TRBJ2-7 | TRBV5-1 | TRBD1 | . | CASSSGTGNYEQYF | TGCGCCAGCAGCTCCGGGACAGGGAACTACGAGCAGTACTTC
TRBJ1-6 | TRBV5-1 | . | . | CASSLREERNSPLHF | TGCGCCAGCAGCTTGCGGGAAGAGAGAAATTCACCCCTCCACTTT
TRBJ2-1 | TRBV5-4 | . | . | CASSPGPLNEQFF | TGTGCCAGCAGCCCGGGACCTCTCAATGAGCAGTTCTTC
TRBJ1-2 | TRBV6-5 | TRBD1 | . | CASSRSGTGNYGYTF | TGTGCCAGCAGTAGATCCGGGACAGGGAACTATGGCTACACCTTC
TRBJ2-1 | TRBV9 | . | . | CASRADGSSYNEQFF | TGTGCCAGCCGGGCCGACGGGAGCTCCTACAATGAGCAGTTCTTC
TRBJ2-1 | TRBV19 | TRBD1 | . | CASSPGTAGIYNEQFF | TGTGCCAGTAGTCCAGGGACAGCCGGCATTTACAATGAGCAGTTCTTC
TRBJ1-5 | TRBV4-1 | TRBD1 | . | CASSQGDRDNQPQHF | TGCGCCAGCAGCCAAGGGGACAGGGATAACCAGCCCCAGCATTTT
TRBJ1-2 | TRBV2 | . | once | CASTSRVDYGYTF | TGTGCCAGCACCTCCCGAGTCGACTATGGCTACACCTTC
TRBJ2-1 | TRBV7-3 | . | . | CASSLAGATYNEQFF | TGTGCCAGCAGCTTAGCGGGGGCTACCTACAATGAGCAGTTCTTC
TRBJ2-3 | TRBV5-1 | TRBD2 | . | CASSPTGTSGFDTDTQYF | TGCGCCAGCAGCCCTACCGGGACTAGCGGGTTTGACACAGATACGCAGTATTTT
TRBJ1-2 | TRBV28 | TRBD1 | . | CASSNRGYGYTF | TGTGCCAGCAGTAACAGGGGCTATGGCTACACCTTC
TRBJ1-3 | TRBV15 | . | . | CATSRDRTLGNTIYF | TGTGCCACCAGCAGAGATAGGACACTCGGAAACACCATATATTTT
TRBJ2-7 | TRBV7-2 | TRBD2 | . | CASSRTSGAYEQYF | TGTGCCAGCAGTAGAACTAGCGGAGCCTACGAGCAGTACTTC
TRBJ1-5 | TRBV19 | . | . | CASSIVTGGTSNQPQHF | TGTGCCAGTAGTATAGTCACGGGTGGGACGAGCAATCAGCCCCAGCATTTT
TRBJ2-1 | TRBV2 | TRBD1 | few | CASRAGTGRSNEQFF | TGTGCCAGCAGGGCCGGGACAGGGAGGTCAAATGAGCAGTTCTTC
TRBJ2-5 | TRBV3-1/TRBV3-2 | TRBD2 | . | CASSQASGGARETQYF | TGTGCCAGCAGCCAAGCGAGCGGGGGGGCCCGGGAGACCCAGTACTTC
TRBJ2-5 | TRBV5-1 | . | . | CASSLGIGVQETQYF | TGCGCCAGCAGCTTGGGTATCGGCGTCCAAGAGACCCAGTACTTC
TRBJ2-1 | TRBV2 | . | . | CASRNSWFYNEQFF | TGTGCCAGCCGCAACAGCTGGTTCTACAATGAGCAGTTCTTC
TRBJ2-1 | TRBV5-1 | . | once | CASTTGLLYNEQFF | TGCGCCAGCACTACGGGACTCCTCTACAATGAGCAGTTCTTC
TRBJ2-7 | TRBV6-1 | . | few | CASSEALMAASEQYF | TGTGCCAGCAGTGAAGCGCTTATGGCAGCCTCGGAGCAGTACTTC